A single sample is the source of the 27 T cell receptor beta chains below, sequenced in a study of T cell repertoires and HLA-DP antigens. Clones were read by immunoSEQ multiplex PCR, and TCRdb kept only the in-frame ones, dropping some. The sample holds roughly 110,000 clones, roughly 92% seen once. The antigens these receptors bind are not known. The sequenced sample was CD4+ T cells from PBMCs. The source is a woman aged 18-35 years in good health and CMV-seronegative.

The chain employs TRBV19 and TRBJ2-7; possible D gene TRBD2, 6 bases. This CDR3 spans 16 amino acids. Trimming removed 6 bases from V and 5 bases from J, with 23 bases in between. Germline V gives CDR1 LNHDA, CDR2 SQIVND (reference sequence). The CDR3 DNA sequence: TGTGCCAGTAGCTTTGGGATAGGGACTCCCGCCCACGAGCAGTACGTC. Translating it yields CASSFGIGTPAHEQYV.

The V call is TRBV28, the J call TRBJ1-1, with 8 bases identical to TRBD1. The V segment lost 6 bases and the J segment 1 base; nucleotides outside the gene matches: 4. Germline V gene data show CDR1 as MDHEN and CDR2 as SYDVKM. This CDR3 region has 14 residues. The CDR3 region has the DNA TGTGCCAGCAGACTGGGACAGGAGAACACTGAAGCTTTCTTT. Encoded protein: CASRLGQENTEAFF.

The chain has TRBV7-8 and TRBJ1-6, with no clear D. In germline, CDR1 is SGHVS, CDR2 FQNEAQ. The CDR3 is made up of 15 amino acids. V lost 5 bases to trimming and J lost 0 bases, with 8 bases between them. DNA of the CDR3: TGTGCCAGCAGCGTCTCTGACTCCTATAATTCACCCCTCCACTTT. It translates to CASSVSDSYNSPLHF.

V gene TRBV18 combines with J gene TRBJ2-5; TRBD1 matches at 8 bases. V was clipped by 3 bases and J by 0 bases; unmatched bases: 3. Germline CDR1 KGHSH, CDR2 LQKENI. The CDR3 contains 15 residues. CDR3 in amino acids: CASSPNRGYQETQYF. The CDR3, as DNA: TGTGCCAGCTCACCCAACAGGGGGTACCAAGAGACCCAGTACTTC. Full variable domain (missing parts from reference TRBV18 and TRBJ2-5): NAGVMQNPRHLVRRRGQEARLRCSPMKGHSHVYWYRQLPEEGLKFMVYLQKENIIDESGMPKERFSAEFPKEGPSILRIQQVVRGDSAAYFCASSPNRGYQETQYFGPGTRLLVL.

This chain connects TRBV13 to TRBJ1-2, with unresolved D. V lost 0 bases and J lost 10, with 21 bases in between. The CDR3 is made up of 16 amino acids. CDR1 is PRHDT, CDR2 FYEKMQ, per germline (reference sequence). CDR3 residues: CASSLGRGSVLSVYTF. The CDR3 nucleotides are TGTGCCAGCAGCTTAGGCCGTGGTTCAGTCTTATCAGTCTACACCTTC.

The chain recombines TRBV19 with TRBJ2-1; 8 nucleotides match TRBD2. Germline V lookup: CDR1 LNHDA, CDR2 SQIVND (reference sequence). V was pared by 6 bases and J by 7 bases, with 8 bases of the junction left unmatched. The CDR3 is made up of 14 amino acids. The CDR3 nucleotides are TGTGCCAGTAGAAAAGCGGGAGTAGCTAATGAGCAGTTCTTC. Translating gives CASRKAGVANEQFF.

The gene calls are TRBV28 and TRBJ1-4; perhaps TRBD1 as D (5 bases). In germline, CDR1 is MDHEN, CDR2 SYDVKM. The V end lost 7 bases, the J end lost 8 bases, and 17 bases lay between the germline ends. The CDR3 contains 14 residues. This CDR3 is CASTIRRGREKLFF. CDR3 nucleotide sequence: TGTGCCAGCACGATCCGACGGGGGAGAGAAAAACTGTTTTTT.

The gene calls are TRBV28 and TRBJ2-7; the D gene is possibly TRBD2 (5 bases). V was clipped by 2 bases and J by 1 base, with 6 bases between them. CDR1 and CDR2 (germline): MDHEN, SYDVKM. CDR3 length: 13 residues. The DNA for the CDR3 is TGTGCCAGCAGTTTAGGGAGATCCTACGAGCAGTACGTC. Residues: CASSLGRSYEQYV.

The rearrangement links TRBV7-8 to TRBJ2-3; 7 nucleotides align to TRBD2. With V trimmed by 5 bases and J by 0 bases, 14 bases remained unmatched. The CDR3 is made up of 18 amino acids. CDR1 is SGHVS, CDR2 FQNEAQ, per germline. The CDR3 DNA sequence: TGTGCCAGCAGCCCGACTGCCGGGGGGTCCTTGAGCACAGATACGCAGTATTTT. Its translation is CASSPTAGGSLSTDTQYF.

This clone showed up just once. The chain joins TRBV6-6 to TRBJ1-1; no clear D. The CDR3 consists of 15 residues. V was pared by 5 bases and J by 1 base, with 14 bases between. Per the germline V gene, CDR1 is MNHNY and CDR2 is SVGAGI (reference sequence). The CDR3 protein is CASSPSGLRNTEAFF. For the CDR3, the DNA is TGTGCCAGCAGTCCCTCGGGTTTACGGAACACTGAAGCTTTCTTT.

V and J are TRBV28 and TRBJ2-3, with 7 bases lining up with TRBD1. V trimming: 6 bases; J trimming: 5 bases; junction bases outside the gene matches: 8. This CDR3 region has 14 residues. The V gene's germline CDR1 is MDHEN and CDR2 SYDVKM. The CDR3 DNA reads TGTGCCAGCAGACCCAGACAGGGCCTAGATACGCAGTATTTT. Translating it yields CASRPRQGLDTQYF.

The chain recombines TRBV7-2 with TRBJ1-2; D perhaps matches TRBD1 (6 bases). The germline CDR1 and CDR2 sequences are SGHTA and FQGNSA. The V gene lost 4 bases and the J gene lost 3 bases, with 15 bases spanning the gap. The CDR3 contains 15 residues. Here the CDR3 DNA reads TGTGCCAGCAGCTCCCGGAGGGGGGAGGACTATGGCTACACCTTC. Translating gives CASSSRRGEDYGYTF.

The rearrangement links TRBV5-5 to TRBJ2-2; D not resolved. This CDR3 contains 12 residues. V was clipped by 6 bases and J by 6 bases, with 9 bases between them. CDR1 is SGHKS, CDR2 YYEKEE, per germline (reference sequence). The CDR3 sequence is CASNGVAGELFF. CDR3 DNA: TGTGCCAGCAATGGGGTAGCCGGGGAGCTGTTTTTT. The full variable domain, its missing parts supplied by reference TRBV5-5 and TRBJ2-2, is DAGVTQSPTHLIKTRGQQVTLRCSPISGHKSVSWYQQVLGQGPQFIFQYYEKEERGRGNFPDRFSARQFPNYSSELNVNALLLGDSALYLCASNGVAGELFFGEGSRLTVL.

The chain employs TRBV6-5 and TRBJ2-7; D is ambiguous. The CDR3 is 14 residues long. Per the germline V gene, CDR1 is MNHEY and CDR2 is SVGAGI. V was pared by 0 bases and J by 3 bases, with 9 bases between. The CDR3, as DNA: TGTGCCAGCAGTTACTCGAGCCGGTACTACGAGCAGTACTTC. Amino acids: CASSYSSRYYEQYF.

V usage is TRBV6-5 and J usage is TRBJ2-1; D is undetermined. CDR3 length equals 11 residues. Trimming pared 5 bases from V and 10 bases from J, leaving 9 bases between. Germline V gene lookup returns CDR1 MNHEY and CDR2 SVGAGI. DNA for the CDR3: TGTGCCAGCAGTAGGGATGAGGAGCAGTTCTTC. Protein: CASSRDEEQFF.

V is TRBV4-3 and J is TRBJ1-4; 7 positions match TRBD1. The trim removed 3 bases at V and 4 bases at J, leaving 8 bases unmatched. This CDR3 contains 16 residues. The germline CDR1 and CDR2 sequences are LGHNA and YSLEER. CDR3 region: CASSQSGQPYNEKLFF. Written as DNA, the CDR3 is TGCGCCAGCAGCCAGTCGGGACAGCCTTATAATGAAAAACTGTTTTTT.

V is TRBV6-5 and J is TRBJ1-5; TRBD1 aligns across 8 bases. Germline V gene data show CDR1 as MNHEY and CDR2 as SVGAGI. Trimming cost V 5 bases and J 0 bases; bases outside gene matches: 3. The CDR3 is 15 residues long. DNA of the CDR3: TGTGCCAGCAGTACAGGGACAGGTAGCAATCAGCCCCAGCATTTT. The encoded protein is CASSTGTGSNQPQHF.

The V gene is TRBV30, the J gene TRBJ2-5; D is possibly TRBD1 (5 bases). CDR1 and CDR2 (germline): GTSNPN, SVGIG (reference sequence). V was clipped by 3 bases and J by 4 bases, with 21 bases between them. There are 16 residues in the CDR3. The CDR3 is CAWSLGWDGARETQYF. CDR3 sequence (DNA): TGTGCCTGGAGCCTTGGCTGGGATGGGGCAAGAGAGACCCAGTACTTC.

The chain combines TRBV7-3 with TRBJ2-7; TRBD1 matches at 8 bases. The CDR3 loop spans 15 amino acids. CDR1 and CDR2 from the germline V gene are SGHTA and FQGTGA. The V segment lost 5 bases and the J segment 1 base; nucleotides outside the gene matches: 7. CDR3 amino acids: CASSLLGTGSYEQYF. The CDR3 DNA reads TGTGCCAGCAGCCTACTAGGGACAGGTTCCTACGAGCAGTACTTC.

Here the CDR3 reads CASSIEGAGIQPQHF. CDR3 coding DNA: TGTGCCAGTAGTATAGAGGGGGCAGGGATTCAGCCCCAGCATTTT. The chain employs TRBV19 and TRBJ1-5; maybe TRBD1 (6 bases). The CDR3 sequence is 15 residues long. The V gene lost 0 bases and the J gene lost 6 bases, with 12 bases spanning the gap. Germline V gene sequence: CDR1 LNHDA, CDR2 SQIVND (reference sequence).

The J gene is TRBJ1-6, the V gene TRBV5-1, with D possibly being TRBD1 (5 bases). CDR1 SGHRS and CDR2 YFSETQ come from the germline V gene. This CDR3 is built from 14 residues. V lost 5 bases, J lost 10 bases, and 16 bases lay in between. This chain's CDR3 is CASRRGTEGSPLHF. The CDR3 nucleotides read TGCGCCAGCAGACGAGGGACTGAAGGCTCACCCCTCCACTTT.

The count of this clone is one. This sequence joins TRBV5-4 and TRBJ2-2, with 9 nucleotides matching TRBD1. This CDR3 spans 15 amino acids. The germline gives CDR1 SGHNT, CDR2 YYREEE (reference sequence). V was clipped by 4 bases and J by 8 bases; unmatched bases: 9. CDR3 bases: TGTGCCAGCAGCGTCGAACAGGGGGCCATGGGGGAGCTGTTTTTT. Its translation is CASSVEQGAMGELFF. The full variable domain, rest sourced from reference TRBV5-4 and TRBJ2-2, is ETGVTQSPTHLIKTRGQQVTLRCSSQSGHNTVSWYQQALGQGPQFIFQYYREEENGRGNFPPRFSGLQFPNYSSELNVNALELDDSALYLCASSVEQGAMGELFFGEGSRLTVL.

V usage is TRBV20-1 and J usage is TRBJ2-1, with D possibly matching TRBD1 (5 bases). There are 11 residues in the CDR3. Trimming pared 0 bases from V and 9 bases from J, leaving 6 bases between. Germline-derived CDR1 and CDR2 are DFQATT and SNEGSKA (reference sequence). CDR3 sequence reads: CSARDQGEQFF. The CDR3, as DNA: TGCAGTGCTAGAGATCAGGGTGAGCAGTTCTTC.

The chain links TRBV7-8 to TRBJ1-1; tentative D call: TRBD1 (5 bases). In germline, CDR1 is SGHVS, CDR2 FQNEAQ. This CDR3 region has 14 residues. The V end lost 1 base, the J end lost 6 bases, and 12 bases lay between the germline ends. The CDR3 coding sequence is TGTGCCAGCAGCTTAGTCGTGGGGGACGCTGAAGCTTTCTTT. It translates to CASSLVVGDAEAFF.

The genes are TRBV7-6 and TRBJ2-7; D might be TRBD1 or TRBD2, each matching 5 bases. This CDR3 region has 15 residues. Trimming cost V 1 base and J 4 bases, with 14 bases left between them. CDR1 and CDR2 from the germline V gene are SGHVS and FNYEAQ. CDR3 nucleotides: TGTGCCAGCAGCTTAGTAACGGGACGAAATTACGAGCAGTACGTC. Translating it yields CASSLVTGRNYEQYV.

This sequence joins TRBV19 and TRBJ1-2, with 8 bases that match TRBD1. Per germline, CDR1 LNHDA and CDR2 SQIVND (reference sequence). With 10 bases clipped from V and 1 base from J, the junction kept 8 bases outside the gene matches. This CDR3 region has 14 residues. The CDR3, as DNA: TGTGCCACCGGGACAGGACTCCTTAACTATGGCTACACCTTC. This encodes CATGTGLLNYGYTF.

V gene TRBV9 combines with J gene TRBJ2-5; no clear D gene. Germline V CDR1 and CDR2: SGDLS, YYNGEE. The CDR3 is made up of 11 amino acids. Trimming left V 2 bases short and J 3 bases short, with 2 bases between. The CDR3 DNA reads TGTGCCAGCAGCGTCGAAGAGACCCAGTACTTC. Protein sequence: CASSVEETQYF.